A selection of T cell receptor beta chains follows, all from one sample in a study of neurological immune-mediated disorders. TCRdb processed the 5' RACE reads anew with MiXCR; each CDR3 protein has one entry. The sample holds 93,000 or so distinct CDR3 sequences, under 14% seen once. Sequencing input: PBMCs. The receptors here all came from a female donor with HTLV-1-associated myelopathy (HAM/TSP). CDR3s include the opening cysteine and the closing phenylalanine or tryptophan. D genes are given only for firm matches. Not all rows give a size; the values are once, few, many and, for expanded clones, a class.

cdr3_aa: CSLSYPGRADTQYF
cdr3_nt: TGCAGCCTCTCCTACCCGGGGCGCGCAGATACGCAGTATTTT
j_call: TRBJ2-3
d_call: .
cdr3_length: 14
clone_size: few
v_call: TRBV20-1

cdr3_aa: CASSPDRLFLEGYTF
cdr3_nt: TGTGCCAGCAGTCCGGACAGGTTGTTTCTAGAGGGCTACACCTTC
j_call: TRBJ1-2
d_call: TRBD1
cdr3_length: 15
clone_size: many
v_call: TRBV12-3/TRBV12-4

cdr3_aa: CSARPGERQETQYF
cdr3_nt: TGCAGTGCTAGACCTGGTGAGAGACAAGAGACCCAGTACTTC
j_call: TRBJ2-5
d_call: .
cdr3_length: 14
clone_size: many
v_call: TRBV20-1

cdr3_aa: CAISEWDRDTQYF
cdr3_nt: TGTGCCATCAGTGAGTGGGACAGAGATACGCAGTATTTT
j_call: TRBJ2-3
d_call: TRBD1
cdr3_length: 13
clone_size: many
v_call: TRBV10-3

cdr3_aa: CSARWDPDQPQHF
cdr3_nt: TGCAGTGCCCGGTGGGACCCAGATCAGCCCCAGCATTTT
j_call: TRBJ1-5
d_call: .
cdr3_length: 13
clone_size: .
v_call: TRBV20-1

cdr3_aa: CASSLEQGIGTDTQYF
cdr3_nt: TGCGCCAGCAGCTTGGAACAGGGGATAGGGACAGATACGCAGTATTTT
j_call: TRBJ2-3
d_call: TRBD1
cdr3_length: 16
clone_size: many
v_call: TRBV5-1

cdr3_aa: CASSWGGRGCTNEKLFF
cdr3_nt: TGTGCCAGCAGCTGGGGAGGCAGGGGGTGTACTAATGAAAAACTGTTTTTT
j_call: TRBJ1-4
d_call: TRBD1
cdr3_length: 17
clone_size: many
v_call: TRBV12-3/TRBV12-4

cdr3_aa: CASSLGAGGPPNYGYTF
cdr3_nt: TGTGCCAGCAGCTTAGGGGCAGGCGGACCCCCCAACTATGGCTACACCTTC
j_call: TRBJ1-2
d_call: .
cdr3_length: 17
clone_size: many
v_call: TRBV7-8

cdr3_aa: CASSLRGLETQYF
cdr3_nt: TGTGCCAGCAGCTTAAGGGGGCTGGAGACCCAGTACTTC
j_call: TRBJ2-5
d_call: TRBD1
cdr3_length: 13
clone_size: many
v_call: TRBV7-9

cdr3_aa: CSARLPTGGNQPQHF
cdr3_nt: TGCAGTGCTAGACTCCCGACAGGGGGGAATCAGCCCCAGCATTTT
j_call: TRBJ1-5
d_call: TRBD1
cdr3_length: 15
clone_size: many
v_call: TRBV20-1

cdr3_aa: CASSLIGGGADTQYF
cdr3_nt: TGTGCCAGCAGTCTCATCGGCGGGGGGGCGGATACGCAGTATTTT
j_call: TRBJ2-3
d_call: TRBD2
cdr3_length: 15
clone_size: .
v_call: TRBV6-1

cdr3_aa: CASSDLYVGELFF
cdr3_nt: TGTGCCAGCAGTGATCTTTATGTCGGTGAGCTGTTTTTT
j_call: TRBJ2-2
d_call: .
cdr3_length: 13
clone_size: .
v_call: TRBV27

cdr3_aa: CASSPVMGTYEQYF
cdr3_nt: TGCGCCAGCAGCCCAGTTATGGGGACCTACGAGCAGTACTTC
j_call: TRBJ2-7
d_call: .
cdr3_length: 14
clone_size: .
v_call: TRBV4-1

cdr3_aa: CASSRKEQGNYNEQFF
cdr3_nt: TGTGCCAGCAGCCGTAAAGAGCAGGGGAACTACAATGAGCAGTTCTTC
j_call: TRBJ2-1
d_call: .
cdr3_length: 16
clone_size: .
v_call: TRBV3-1

cdr3_aa: CASSLGLVGKFF
cdr3_nt: TGTGCCAGCAGCCTAGGACTAGTGGGAAAGTTCTTC
j_call: TRBJ2-1
d_call: TRBD2
cdr3_length: 12
clone_size: many
v_call: TRBV28

cdr3_aa: CASSLAVSSQETQYF
cdr3_nt: TGCGCCAGCAGCTTGGCCGTCAGTAGCCAAGAGACCCAGTACTTC
j_call: TRBJ2-5
d_call: .
cdr3_length: 15
clone_size: many
v_call: TRBV5-1

cdr3_aa: CASRSEAVNEKLFF
cdr3_nt: TGTGCCAGCCGCTCAGAAGCCGTTAATGAAAAACTGTTTTTT
j_call: TRBJ1-4
d_call: .
cdr3_length: 14
clone_size: .
v_call: TRBV28

cdr3_aa: CASRPGGWEEKLFF
cdr3_nt: TGTGCCAGCAGGCCAGGGGGCTGGGAGGAAAAACTGTTTTTT
j_call: TRBJ1-4
d_call: TRBD1
cdr3_length: 14
clone_size: many
v_call: TRBV12-3/TRBV12-4

cdr3_aa: CASSQDSGGQETQYF
cdr3_nt: TGTGCCAGCAGCCAAGACAGCGGGGGACAAGAGACCCAGTACTTC
j_call: TRBJ2-5
d_call: TRBD2
cdr3_length: 15
clone_size: many
v_call: TRBV3-1

cdr3_aa: CASSLSDYGYTF
cdr3_nt: TGTGCCAGCAGCTTATCGGACTATGGCTACACCTTC
j_call: TRBJ1-2
d_call: .
cdr3_length: 12
clone_size: many
v_call: TRBV7-9

cdr3_aa: CASSFEPGQGYHEQYF
cdr3_nt: TGTGCCAGCAGTTTCGAGCCGGGACAGGGATACCACGAGCAGTACTTC
j_call: TRBJ2-7
d_call: TRBD1
cdr3_length: 16
clone_size: many
v_call: TRBV28

cdr3_aa: CSASNPWGEGTGELFF
cdr3_nt: TGCAGTGCTAGTAACCCGTGGGGGGAGGGCACCGGGGAGCTGTTTTTT
j_call: TRBJ2-2
d_call: TRBD2
cdr3_length: 16
clone_size: few
v_call: TRBV20-1

cdr3_aa: CASSLERSGGFTDTQYF
cdr3_nt: TGCGCCAGCAGCTTGGAACGTAGCGGGGGGTTCACAGATACGCAGTATTTT
j_call: TRBJ2-3
d_call: TRBD2
cdr3_length: 17
clone_size: many
v_call: TRBV5-1